This T cell receptor (beta chain) comes out of a study of blood T cell repertoires in COVID-19 (dated by TCRdb to 2018 to 2021). Describing the broader study: Samples covering the acute and convalescent phases of COVID-19 were provided by collaborators in the United States, Italy and Spain. Where HLA class I and class II types were available, the types were taken from metadata supplied by the sample provider, not from assay-based typing. The prospective study material was composed of cDNA or gDNA derived from T cells, B-cell-depleted T cells, or PBMCs. A freely available public database, intended as a resource for researchers studying the immune response to SARS-CoV-2, is where the repertoires were released. The sample metadata nearly always contained a de-identified subject ID, COVID-19 status, age in years and sex. The dataset comprised deeply sampled blood TCRbeta repertoires from subjects exposed to, actively infected with, or recovered from COVID-19. The samples were drawn from two sources: the first 160 participants of the ongoing ImmuneRACE study, and 950 to 1,500 subjects contributed by 6 global collaborators.

CDR1 and CDR2 are read off the germline V gene (reference sequence) as LNHDA and SQIVND. Trimming removed 2 bases from V and 3 bases from J; the gene matches leave 4 bases unexplained. From the cysteine through the phenylalanine, the CDR3 covers 14 amino acids. Only the CDR3 DNA stays, 42 bases, in frame from base 1. Overall study outcomes, separate from this receptor: How much clinical and demographic metadata was included differed by source and by participant, and the metadata was provided uncurated.

TCRbeta CDR3 regions were amplified from genomic DNA using the immunoSEQ Assay, a bias-controlled multiplex PCR. The paper's processing steps were these. The number of nucleated cells in each sample was estimated from the amplification of reference gene primers within the assay. Sequence reads were collapsed and filtered to measure the absolute abundance of every unique TCRbeta CDR3 rearrangement. For each sample, productive Simpson clonality was calculated by taking the square root of Simpson's diversity index across productive rearrangements. The table was pulled from immuneACCESS by TCRdb, which kept in-frame rearrangements only. Such tables lose some clones; where checked, under half of the loss comes from unresolved V genes, and the rest has no known cause. V and J calls and clone size are given by that table; D and trimming were obtained from the DNA. This sample has 120,000 to 150,000 clones in its table, and approximately 88% of those were observed once. The ten largest clones add up to roughly 4.4% of the sample.

In the case of this clone: Its antigen is still unknown. No base quality values were provided; no much bigger clone lies one nucleotide off.

Each collaborating institution followed its own protocols to collect whole blood in K2EDTA tubes. For TCRbeta analysis, collaborators shipped samples as frozen whole blood, isolated PBMCs, or DNA extracted from either of those sample types. The source of this sequence is a human donor in a cohort sampled during active COVID-19. The V and J genes are TRBV19 and TRBJ2-7, with 7 central nucleotides matching TRBD1. Specimen: peripheral blood. The CDR3 is CASSIRGPDYEQYF. The DNA sequence reads TGTGCCAGTAGTATAAGGGGGCCGGACTACGAGCAGTACTTC.